This T cell receptor (beta chain) was observed in a study of blood T cell repertoires in COVID-19. The wider study: Specimens from acute and convalescent COVID-19 originated in the United States, Italy and Spain. Sources were T cells, B-cell-depleted T cells, or PBMCs; the material itself was cDNA or gDNA.

This clone has just a few counts. The CDR3 runs to 23 residues. Germline V gives CDR1 MDHEN, CDR2 SYDVKM. The germline V and J ends were trimmed by 6 bases and 4 bases, with 40 bases remaining between them. In the source study's methods: Reference gene primer amplification yielded estimated nucleated cell counts. TCRdb keeps only in-frame clones here, not all; method: immunoSEQ multiplex PCR. The V and J calls and the clone size are those of that table, but D and trimming were determined from the DNA. The table lists approximately 75,000 clones, around 90% of them singletons, with approximately 29% in the top ten.

The source is a man aged 45 to 65 with acute or convalescent COVID-19. The V gene is TRBV28, the J gene TRBJ1-5, with D uncertain. Sequenced input: peripheral blood. The CDR3 DNA reads TGTGCCAGCAGGCGTAAACTTCTTAGGTCCGGGAACTTAACCCCTGAGTTTAATCAGCCCCAGCATTTT. Protein sequence: CASRRKLLRSGNLTPEFNQPQHF.